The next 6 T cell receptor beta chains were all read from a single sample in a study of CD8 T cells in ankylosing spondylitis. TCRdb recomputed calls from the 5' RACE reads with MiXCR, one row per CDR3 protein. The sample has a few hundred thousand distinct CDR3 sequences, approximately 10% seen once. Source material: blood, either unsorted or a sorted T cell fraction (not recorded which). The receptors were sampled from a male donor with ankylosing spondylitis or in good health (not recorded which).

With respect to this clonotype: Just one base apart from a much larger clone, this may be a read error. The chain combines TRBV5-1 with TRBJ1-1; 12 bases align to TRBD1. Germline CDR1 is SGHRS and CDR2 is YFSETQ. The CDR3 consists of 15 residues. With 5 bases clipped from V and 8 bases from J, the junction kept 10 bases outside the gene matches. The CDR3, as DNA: TGCGCCAGCAGGTTCACCGGGACAGGGGGCGCGGAAGCTTTCTTT. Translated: CASRFTGTGGAEAFF. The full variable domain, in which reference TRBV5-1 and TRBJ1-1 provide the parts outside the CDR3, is KAGVTQTPRYLIKTRGQQVTLSCSPISGHRSVSWYQQTPGQGLQFLFEYFSETQRNKGNFPGRFSGRQFSNSRSEMNVSTLELGDSALYLCASRFTGTGGAEAFFGQGTRLTVV.

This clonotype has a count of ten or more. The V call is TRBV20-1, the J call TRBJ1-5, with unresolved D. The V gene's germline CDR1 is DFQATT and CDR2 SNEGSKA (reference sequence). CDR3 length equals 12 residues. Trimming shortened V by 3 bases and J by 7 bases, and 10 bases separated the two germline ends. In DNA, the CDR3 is TGCAGTGCTAGCTTCGGCGGACAGCCCCAGCATTTT. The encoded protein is CSASFGGQPQHF.

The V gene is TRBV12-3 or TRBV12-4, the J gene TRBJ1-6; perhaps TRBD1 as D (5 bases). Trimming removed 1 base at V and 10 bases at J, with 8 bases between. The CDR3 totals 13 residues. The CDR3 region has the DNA TGTGCCAGCAGTTTAGAGGGGAGATCACCCCTCCACTTT. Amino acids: CASSLEGRSPLHF.

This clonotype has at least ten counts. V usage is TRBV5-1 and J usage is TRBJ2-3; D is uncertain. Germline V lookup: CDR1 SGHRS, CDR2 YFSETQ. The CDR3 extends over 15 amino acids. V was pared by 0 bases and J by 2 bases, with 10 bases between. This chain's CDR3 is CASSLESTNTDTQYF. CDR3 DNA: TGCGCCAGCAGCTTGGAATCGACCAACACAGATACGCAGTATTTT.

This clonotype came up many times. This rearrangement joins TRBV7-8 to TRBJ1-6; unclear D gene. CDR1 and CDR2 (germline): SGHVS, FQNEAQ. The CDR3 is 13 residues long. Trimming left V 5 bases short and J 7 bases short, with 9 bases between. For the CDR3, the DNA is TGTGCCAGCAGCGACGGTAGAAATTCACCCCTCCACTTT. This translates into CASSDGRNSPLHF. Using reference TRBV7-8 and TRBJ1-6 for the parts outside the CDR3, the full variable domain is GAGVSQSPRYKVAKRGQDVALRCDPISGHVSLFWYQQALGQGPEFLTYFQNEAQLDKSGLPSDRFFAERPEGSVSTLKIQRTQQEDSAVYLCASSDGRNSPLHFGNGTRLTVT.

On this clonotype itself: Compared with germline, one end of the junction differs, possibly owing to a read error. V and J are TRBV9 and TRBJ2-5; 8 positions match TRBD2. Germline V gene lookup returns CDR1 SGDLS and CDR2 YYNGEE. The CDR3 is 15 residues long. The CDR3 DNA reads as TGTGCCAGCAGCGTCAGCGGGGGCTACCAAGAGACCCCGTACTTC. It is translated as CASSVSGGYQETPYF.